Listed here are 30 T cell receptor beta chains from one sample, sequenced in a study of blood T cells in healthy people across ages. A second about 7 to 12 cycle PCR used barcoded and J-beta primers. Each CDR3 protein is one row after TCRdb ran MiXCR on the 5' RACE reads. The table has 650,000 to 800,000 distinct CDR3 sequences, more than 45% seen once. Sequencing used blood. Receptors were obtained from a woman of 80 years or more in good health.

This clonotype was seen just once. This chain joins TRBV7-3 and TRBJ2-3; the match to TRBD2 covers 14 bases. The V gene end was trimmed by 4 bases and the J gene end by 5 bases; junction bases not matched to a gene: 5. There are 16 residues in the CDR3. CDR1 is SGHTA, CDR2 FQGTGA, per germline. This CDR3 reads CASSSTGLAGGDTQYF. The CDR3 nucleotides read TGTGCCAGCAGCTCCACAGGACTAGCGGGGGGAGATACGCAGTATTTT.

As to this clonotype: Germline and junction disagree at one end, which may indicate a read error. The chain joins TRBV30 to TRBJ2-1; 7 bases map to TRBD1. Germline-derived CDR1 and CDR2 are GTSNPN and SVGIG (reference sequence). The CDR3 consists of 12 residues. CDR3 residues: CAGSLTGAPPFF. CDR3 sequence (DNA): TGTGCCGGGAGTTTAACAGGGGCACCTCCGTTCTTC.

The chain recombines TRBV18 with TRBJ2-6, with a tentative D call TRBD2 (7 bases). Germline CDR1 KGHSH, CDR2 LQKENI. Trimming left V 2 bases short and J 0 bases short, with 17 bases between. The CDR3 is 19 residues long. The CDR3 sequence: CASSPLWQGTISGANVLTF. CDR3 sequence (DNA): TGTGCCAGCTCACCATTGTGGCAGGGGACTATCTCTGGGGCCAACGTCCTGACTTTC.

V usage is TRBV6-6 and J usage is TRBJ2-2, with 9 bases matching TRBD1. CDR3 length: 16 amino acids. J lost 2 bases, V lost 6 bases, and 7 bases had no gene match. CDR1 is MNHNY, CDR2 SVGAGI, per germline (reference sequence). The CDR3 DNA follows: TGTGCCAGCAGGGACCCGGGACAGGGTAACACCGGGGAGCTGTTTTTT. This encodes CASRDPGQGNTGELFF.

As regards this clonotype: A read error is possible here, since a much larger clone lies one base away. V usage is TRBV2 and J usage is TRBJ2-3; D unresolved. Trimming took off 7 bases at V and 4 bases at J, with 9 bases between the two ends. Germline values: CDR1 SNHLY, CDR2 FYNNEI. The CDR3 totals 12 residues. CDR3 residues: CASKRAADTQYF. In DNA form, the CDR3 reads TGTGCCAGCAAACGGGCCGCAGATACGCAGTATTTT.

V and J are TRBV12-3 or TRBV12-4 and TRBJ2-1, with 9 nucleotides matching TRBD2. V was clipped by 6 bases and J by 4 bases; unmatched bases: 10. The CDR3 runs 16 residues. CDR3 amino acids: CASRRASGGTYNEQFF. CDR3 sequence (DNA): TGTGCCAGCAGGCGTGCGAGCGGGGGGACTTACAATGAGCAGTTCTTC.

Worth noting for this clonotype: Its ends do not fully match the called genes, so a read error is possible. The chain carries TRBV11-2 and TRBJ1-6; no definite D call. The CDR3 is made up of 13 amino acids. The V gene's germline CDR1 is SGHAT and CDR2 FQNNGV. CDR3 bases: TGTGCCAGCAACTTAATGGGCGGTTCACCCCTCCACTTT. Protein product: CASNLMGGSPLHF.

The chain carries TRBV6-1 and TRBJ2-6; maybe TRBD1 (5 bases). The CDR3 spans 15 residues. The V end was cut by 7 bases, the J end by 2 bases, with 12 bases between. Germline lookup yields CDR1 MNHNS and CDR2 SASEGT. The CDR3 DNA follows: TGTGCCAGCACCCCATTAGGGGCTGGGGCCAACGTCCTGACTTTC. Translated, it gives CASTPLGAGANVLTF.

The chain combines TRBV27 with TRBJ1-2, with unresolved D. Germline loops: CDR1 MNHEY, CDR2 SMNVEV (reference sequence). CDR3 size: 12 residues. V was pared by 5 bases and J by 4 bases, with 8 bases between. DNA for the CDR3: TGTGCCAGCAGTCCCTACGGCTATGGCTACACCTTC. The encoded protein is CASSPYGYGYTF.

V gene TRBV4-1 combines with J gene TRBJ2-3; 8 bases agree with TRBD2. Germline CDR1 and CDR2: MGHRA and YSYEKL. With V trimmed by 4 bases and J by 6 bases, 3 bases remained unmatched. The CDR3 runs to 13 residues. CDR3 DNA: TGCGCCAGCAGCCGGACTAGCATTGATACGCAGTATTTT. Translating gives CASSRTSIDTQYF.

Of note for this clonotype: A read error may produce the germline difference seen at one junction end. J is TRBJ2-7 and V is TRBV15, with D tentatively TRBD2 (5 bases). This CDR3 has 14 residues. From germline, CDR1 is LNHNV and CDR2 YYDKDF (reference sequence). The CDR3 reads CATSGEAGSYEQYF. In DNA form, the CDR3 reads TGTGCCACCAGCGGAGAGGCGGGTTCCTACGAGCAGTACTTC.

The CDR3 sequence: CSVTDGTDTQYF. The DNA of the CDR3 is TGCAGCGTTACGGACGGCACAGATACGCAGTATTTT. The chain uses TRBV29-1 and TRBJ2-3; D gene uncertain. Germline-derived CDR1 and CDR2 are SQVTM and ANQGSEA. This CDR3 is 12 amino acids long. V shed 5 bases and J shed 1 base, with 7 bases lying between them.

This sequence joins TRBV29-1 and TRBJ2-5; TRBD2 is a possible D gene (5 bases). The CDR3 totals 14 residues. With 6 bases removed from V and 5 bases from J, the gap between germline ends came to 19 bases. Germline V lookup: CDR1 SQVTM, CDR2 ANQGSEA. CDR3 sequence reads: CSVEPPSGTETQYF. For the CDR3, the DNA is TGCAGCGTGGAACCACCCAGCGGTACGGAGACCCAGTACTTC.

This clonotype was observed once. The chain is built from TRBV7-2 and TRBJ2-7; 7 positions agree with TRBD1. With the DNA end fitting TRBJ2-5 better, the J assignment may be wrong. The CDR3 covers 14 residues. Germline CDR1 and CDR2: SGHTA and FQGNSA. The CDR3 DNA sequence: TGTGCCAGCGGCGCCCGGGACAGTCAAGAGACCCAGTACTTC. This translates into CASGARDSQETQYF.

This clonotype has ten or more counts. The chain recombines TRBV14 with TRBJ2-1; 12 nucleotides match TRBD2. CDR1 and CDR2 (germline): SGHDN, FVKESK. Trimming took 0 bases from V and 7 from J; bases not matched to a gene: 4. The CDR3 has 16 residues. The CDR3 DNA follows: TGTGCCAGCAGCCAAGATCAGACTAGCGGGAGAAATGAGCAGTTCTTC. As protein: CASSQDQTSGRNEQFF.

This clonotype was seen a handful of times. J is TRBJ2-1 and V is TRBV27, with D possibly TRBD1 on 6 matching bases. The J call is doubtful: the DNA matches TRBJ2-7 better. The CDR3 length is 14 residues. From germline, CDR1 is MNHEY and CDR2 SMNVEV (reference sequence). The CDR3 nucleotides are TGTGCCAGCGCAGGGGATGGTACCTACAATGAGCAGTACTTC. This gives the protein CASAGDGTYNEQYF.

On this clonotype: A much larger clone lies one base from this, so it may be a read error. The genes are TRBV7-9 and TRBJ2-3; possible D gene TRBD1, 5 bases. V was clipped by 4 bases and J by 11 bases, with 22 bases between them. Germline CDR1 and CDR2: SEHNR and FQNEAQ (reference sequence). The CDR3 consists of 15 residues. The CDR3 region has the DNA TGTGCCAGCAGCTCCTTGCCCCGGCCCCTTCAGGGGCAGTATTTT. This sequence encodes CASSSLPRPLQGQYF.

V is TRBV7-3 and J is TRBJ2-1; TRBD2 matches at 8 bases. The CDR3 is 15 amino acids. Trimming removed 5 bases from V and 5 bases from J; junction bases left unmatched: 8. The germline V gene has CDR1 SGHTA and CDR2 FQGTGA. This CDR3 is CASSLWGTSDNEQFF. The CDR3, as DNA: TGTGCCAGCAGCCTATGGGGGACTAGTGACAATGAGCAGTTCTTC.

This rearrangement joins TRBV5-1 to TRBJ2-1; 7 bases align to TRBD2. The CDR3 length is 16 residues. Trimming took 4 bases from V and 0 from J; bases not matched to a gene: 7. Germline V gene lookup returns CDR1 SGHRS and CDR2 YFSETQ. The DNA for the CDR3 is TGCGCCAGCAGCCCAGACGGGGGGATCTCCTACAATGAGCAGTTCTTC. It translates to CASSPDGGISYNEQFF.

Remarks on this clonotype: The junction and the germline gene differ at one end; a read error may be behind it. This chain joins TRBV3-1 and TRBJ2-7, with 10 bases fitting TRBD2. The CDR3 consists of 15 residues. CDR1 and CDR2 from the germline V gene are LGHDT and YNNKEL (reference sequence). CDR3 DNA sequence: TGTGTCAGCAGCACACCCGGGACTAGCGTTTCCGAGCAGTACTTC. It translates to CVSSTPGTSVSEQYF.

This clonotype occurred a few times. The CDR3 bases are TGCAGTGCGTCGGGACAGGGGACTTCACCCCTCCACTTT. Translation gives CSASGQGTSPLHF. The chain links TRBV20-1 to TRBJ1-6; TRBD1 matches at 10 bases. Per germline, CDR1 DFQATT and CDR2 SNEGSKA (reference sequence). This CDR3 is 13 amino acids long. J was trimmed by 9 bases and V by 6 bases; bases with no gene match: 5.

Note on this clonotype: This sequence may be a read error, since a much larger clone differs from it by one base. The rearrangement uses TRBV5-1 and TRBJ2-7, with D unresolved. The CDR3 consists of 16 residues. Germline loops: CDR1 SGHRS, CDR2 YFSETQ. V was cut by 2 bases and J by 1 base, with 16 bases left in between. In DNA form, the CDR3 reads TGCGCCAGCAGCTTTTCGGACGATAAGCGTTCCTACGAGCAGTACTTC. Its protein is CASSFSDDKRSYEQYF.

This clonotype was counted once. This chain links TRBV6-2 or TRBV6-3 with TRBJ2-7, with 10 bases that match TRBD2. In germline, CDR1 is MNHEY, CDR2 SVGEGT. Losses at the gene ends were 5 bases for V and 2 bases for J; bases not matched to a gene: 18. This CDR3 is built from 19 residues. The CDR3 protein is CASSDPWTSGLRRTYEQYF. The CDR3 coding sequence is TGTGCCAGCAGTGACCCCTGGACTAGCGGACTAAGAAGAACCTACGAGCAGTACTTC.

J is TRBJ2-1 and V is TRBV29-1; D may be TRBD1 (6 bases). Trimming cost V 0 bases and J 6 bases, with 27 bases left between them. The CDR3 spans 19 residues. Germline CDR1 and CDR2: SQVTM and ANQGSEA. CDR3 nucleotides: TGCAGCGTTGAAGATCCGGAGTTCCAGTGGACAGAGCATGGCAATGAGCAGTTCTTC. Protein sequence: CSVEDPEFQWTEHGNEQFF.

Note on this clonotype: Just one base apart from a much larger clone, this may be a read error. CDR3 protein: CASSSGTGSYNEQYF. The CDR3 nucleotides read TGTGCCAGCAGTTCTGGGACAGGCTCCTACAATGAGCAGTACTTC. V and J are TRBV11-2 and TRBJ2-1, with 8 bases lining up with TRBD1. The DNA matches TRBJ2-7 better at its end, which makes the J call doubtful. The CDR3 loop spans 15 amino acids. Germline CDR1 and CDR2: SGHAT and FQNNGV.

This clonotype was counted a few times. V usage is TRBV12-3 or TRBV12-4 and J usage is TRBJ2-3, with D possibly being TRBD2 (6 bases). This CDR3 is built from 16 residues. Between the trimmed V and J ends, which lost 6 bases and 4 bases, there was a span of 20 bases. The CDR3 DNA follows: TGTGCCAGCAGCTCCTATACGAGGCGGGGCGCAGATACGCAGTATTTT. Translating gives CASSSYTRRGADTQYF.

The rearrangement joins TRBV6-6 to TRBJ2-2, with a possible D match to TRBD2 (5 bases). The germline gives CDR1 MNHNY, CDR2 SVGAGI (reference sequence). Trimming pared 6 bases from V and 16 bases from J, leaving 24 bases between. This CDR3 is 14 amino acids long. The CDR3 nucleotides are TGTGCCAGCAGCCCAGGACTGAACACCGGGGAACCGTTTTTT. Amino acid sequence: CASSPGLNTGEPFF.

This clonotype was recorded many times. The chain has TRBV7-2 and TRBJ1-1; the D is unclear. V shed 0 bases and J shed 0 bases, with 2 bases lying between them. The germline gives CDR1 SGHTA, CDR2 FQGNSA. The length of the CDR3 is 13 residues. The CDR3 region has the DNA TGTGCCAGCAGCTTAGCTATGAACACTGAAGCTTTCTTT. Residues: CASSLAMNTEAFF.

The V gene is TRBV30, the J gene TRBJ2-5; D is unclear. Matching the DNA end better, TRBJ2-7 makes the J call doubtful. From germline, CDR1 is GTSNPN and CDR2 SVGIG (reference sequence). This CDR3 spans 12 amino acids. The CDR3 region has the DNA TGTGCCTGGAGTCAAGGGTTTTACGAGCAGTACTTC. It is translated as CAWSQGFYEQYF.

The V call is TRBV7-8, the J call TRBJ1-3; D is unresolved. V was trimmed by 4 bases and J by 6 bases, leaving 16 bases between them. CDR3 length equals 15 residues. CDR1 is SGHVS and CDR2 is FQNEAQ in the germline V gene. This CDR3 reads CASSSENFWVNTIYF. CDR3 in DNA: TGTGCCAGCAGCTCGGAGAACTTTTGGGTAAACACCATATATTTT.